This T cell receptor beta chain derives from a study of CD8+ T cells in alopecia areata. The authors extracted RNA and reverse transcribed it into cDNA as the sequencing template. Assay used: immunoSEQ multiplex PCR; TCRdb lists only in-frame clones, some missing. The repertoire holds under 150,000 clones, with approximately 51% as singletons. Treatment meaning: oral pan-JAK inhibitor, 5-10 mg twice daily. This receptor was obtained from a human donor with alopecia areata. Sequencing was performed on CD4+ T cells sorted from blood, taken at week 24, from a patient treated with tofacitinib.

The CDR3 DNA sequence: TGTGCCAGCAAGGCAGGGGAAGGGGACACTGAAGCTTTCTTT. It is translated as CASKAGEGDTEAFF. This rearrangement joins TRBV2 to TRBJ1-1; tentative D call: TRBD1 (6 bases). Trimming cost V 7 bases and J 3 bases, with 15 bases left between them. The CDR3 has 14 amino acids. Germline V CDR1 and CDR2: SNHLY, FYNNEI. Using reference TRBV2 and TRBJ1-1 for the parts outside the CDR3, the full variable domain is EPEVTQTPSHQVTQMGQEVILRCVPISNHLYFYWYRQILGQKVEFLVSFYNNEISEKSEIFDDQFSVERPDGSNFTLKIRSTKLEDSAMYFCASKAGEGDTEAFFGQGTRLTVV.